What follows describes a single T cell receptor (beta chain). The CDR3 is 14 amino acids. The germline V gene has CDR1 LNHDA and CDR2 SQIVND (reference sequence). The junction had 4 bases not matched to a gene; V was cut back by 8 bases and J by 3 bases. Assay used: immunoSEQ multiplex PCR; TCRdb lists only in-frame clones, some missing. The data contain about 60,000 clones, approximately 88% of them seen just once; the ten biggest clones take up 10%. This record comes from a study of blood T cell repertoires in COVID-19. Specimen: peripheral blood. This chain joins TRBV19 and TRBJ2-3; 11 nucleotides align to TRBD1. This clonotype was obtained from a man younger than 40 with COVID-19, enrolled during active disease. CDR3 DNA: TGTGCCAGTGTGGACAGGGGGCAGACAGATACGCAGTATTTT. This sequence encodes CASVDRGQTDTQYF.